The 25 T cell receptor beta chains presented below share a single source sample, sequenced in a study of T cell changes during pregnancy in multiple sclerosis. Profiled with immunoSEQ multiplex PCR; TCRdb holds only in-frame clones, not every one. This table holds around 100,000 clones, roughly nine tenths found once. Sequences were derived from peripheral blood, sampled after pregnancy. These receptors all stem from a female donor with multiple sclerosis, enrolled in a pregnancy study.

V usage is TRBV6-1 and J usage is TRBJ2-5, with a possible D match to TRBD2 (5 bases). Germline values: CDR1 MNHNS, CDR2 SASEGT. The CDR3 runs to 13 residues. Between the trimmed V and J ends, which lost 6 bases and 2 bases, there was a span of 10 bases. CDR3 protein: CASSRLPQETQYF. In DNA, the CDR3 is TGTGCCAGCAGCCGACTACCGCAAGAGACCCAGTACTTC.

This clone was seen a few times. The chain uses TRBV7-3 and TRBJ1-2, with 7 bases that match TRBD1. The V gene end was trimmed by 4 bases and the J gene end by 8 bases; junction bases not matched to a gene: 7. This CDR3 spans 13 amino acids. Per germline, CDR1 SGHTA and CDR2 FQGTGA. The CDR3 region has the DNA TGTGCCAGCAGCTCGACAGGGTTGAGGGGCTACACCTTC. It specifies CASSSTGLRGYTF.

This chain uses TRBV19 with TRBJ1-3; D remains unclear. Germline CDR1 LNHDA, CDR2 SQIVND (reference sequence). There are 14 residues in the CDR3. Trimming pared 3 bases from V and 0 bases from J, leaving 6 bases between. This CDR3 is CASSIGSSGNTIYF. CDR3 nucleotide sequence: TGTGCCAGTAGTATTGGCAGCTCTGGAAACACCATATATTTT.

The chain is built from TRBV7-2 and TRBJ2-7, with a tentative D call TRBD2 (5 bases). Looked up from germline, CDR1 is SGHTA and CDR2 is FQGNSA. The CDR3 spans 13 residues. V lost 6 bases and J 0 bases, leaving 9 bases between the germline ends. CDR3 amino acids: CASSRLSSYEQYF. The CDR3, as DNA: TGTGCCAGCAGTCGACTAAGCTCCTACGAGCAGTACTTC.

The chain employs TRBV7-3 and TRBJ1-1; TRBD1 might be the D (5 bases). V was trimmed by 1 base and J by 2 bases, leaving 8 bases between them. The CDR3 is made up of 14 amino acids. Germline assignment: CDR1 SGHTA and CDR2 FQGTGA. The CDR3 region is CASSLRQSNTEAFF. The CDR3, as DNA: TGTGCCAGCAGCTTAAGACAGAGTAACACTGAAGCTTTCTTT.

The genes are TRBV28 and TRBJ2-7; D possibly corresponds to TRBD2 (6 bases). The CDR3 has 14 residues. Trimming pared 3 bases from V and 2 bases from J, leaving 11 bases between. Germline V gene data show CDR1 as MDHEN and CDR2 as SYDVKM. The CDR3 protein is CASSFSGGAYEQYF. In DNA form, the CDR3 reads TGTGCCAGCAGTTTTAGCGGAGGGGCCTACGAGCAGTACTTC.

This chain connects TRBV27 to TRBJ2-7, with D uncertain. CDR3 length: 16 residues. In germline, CDR1 is MNHEY, CDR2 SMNVEV (reference sequence). Trimming took off 3 bases at V and 7 bases at J, with 22 bases between the two ends. The CDR3: CASSLAPRHNLWEQYF. Here the CDR3 DNA reads TGTGCCAGCAGTTTGGCGCCACGACACAACCTCTGGGAGCAGTACTTC.

This chain links TRBV5-5 with TRBJ2-1, with TRBD1 as a possible D gene (5 bases). V lost 6 bases and J lost 7, with 17 bases in between. The CDR3 has 14 amino acids. The germline V gene encodes CDR1 SGHKS and CDR2 YYEKEE (reference sequence). CDR3 sequence reads: CASTYTSGWNEQFF. CDR3 bases: TGTGCCAGCACGTACACTTCAGGGTGGAATGAGCAGTTCTTC.

The chain has TRBV14 and TRBJ2-7; weak D call: TRBD2 (7 bases). CDR1 and CDR2 from the germline V gene are SGHDN and FVKESK. Trimming took 3 bases from V and 7 from J, leaving 16 bases between them. The CDR3 has 14 amino acids. CDR3 sequence: CASSQRGGIREQYF. The CDR3 DNA reads TGTGCCAGCAGCCAGAGGGGGGGAATAAGAGAGCAGTACTTC.

The chain combines TRBV19 with TRBJ1-5; D is ambiguous. Germline V gene sequence: CDR1 LNHDA, CDR2 SQIVND (reference sequence). V was trimmed by 3 bases and J by 4 bases, leaving 7 bases between them. CDR3 size: 13 residues. The CDR3 here is CASSMSGNQPQHF. The CDR3 DNA reads TGTGCCAGTAGTATGAGCGGAAATCAGCCCCAGCATTTT.

The V gene is TRBV4-2, the J gene TRBJ1-5, with 7 bases identical to TRBD1. Germline CDR1 is LGHNA and CDR2 is YNFKEQ. The trim removed 1 base at V and 3 bases at J, leaving 9 bases unmatched. The CDR3 is made up of 17 amino acids. Here the CDR3 reads CASSQVGWDSNNQPQHF. The CDR3, as DNA: TGTGCCAGCAGCCAAGTTGGGTGGGACAGTAACAATCAGCCCCAGCATTTT.

The chain employs TRBV11-3 and TRBJ2-1; tentative D call: TRBD1 (5 bases). This CDR3 has 17 residues. Trimming cost V 5 bases and J 7 bases, with 24 bases left between them. In germline, CDR1 is SGHNT, CDR2 YENEEA. CDR3 in amino acids: CASSLRPRTRLCNEQFF. The DNA of the CDR3 is TGTGCCAGCAGCCTTAGACCGAGGACAAGGCTTTGTAATGAGCAGTTCTTC.

In nucleotides, the CDR3 is TGTGCCAGCAGCTTGAGTGGTACAGGCGATGGCTACACCTTC. Protein product: CASSLSGTGDGYTF. The chain combines TRBV5-4 with TRBJ1-2, with D tentatively TRBD1 (5 bases). The length of the CDR3 is 14 residues. V lost 1 base and J lost 6, with 13 bases in between. CDR1 and CDR2 (germline): SGHNT, YYREEE (reference sequence).

Only one count was recorded for this clone. The chain employs TRBV6-1 and TRBJ1-2, with 8 bases identical to TRBD1. J lost 2 bases, V lost 6 bases, and 5 bases had no gene match. This CDR3 comprises 14 residues. CDR1 MNHNS and CDR2 SASEGT come from the germline V gene. The CDR3 DNA sequence: TGTGCCAGCAGACTGGACAGGGACAACTATGGCTACACCTTC. It encodes CASRLDRDNYGYTF.

The chain uses TRBV28 and TRBJ1-2; tentative D call: TRBD1 (6 bases). Trimming removed 5 bases from V and 3 bases from J, with 25 bases in between. This CDR3 contains 18 residues. Per the germline V gene, CDR1 is MDHEN and CDR2 is SYDVKM. In DNA, the CDR3 is TGTGCCAGCAGTGAAACCGGGACACCCCTCGTGAGATACTATGGCTACACCTTC. Protein sequence: CASSETGTPLVRYYGYTF.

The chain has TRBV15 and TRBJ1-5, with D possibly TRBD1 on 5 matching bases. The CDR3 runs to 17 residues. V lost 1 base to trimming and J lost 7 bases, with 20 bases between them. CDR1 is LNHNV, CDR2 YYDKDF, per germline (reference sequence). CDR3 DNA sequence: TGTGCCACCAGCAGAGGGGGGGGAACTATAGCAGGGCAGCCCCAGCATTTT. This codes for CATSRGGGTIAGQPQHF.

The chain links TRBV29-1 to TRBJ1-1; no firm D call. Germline values: CDR1 SQVTM, CDR2 ANQGSEA. The CDR3 sequence is 13 residues long. V lost 4 bases and J lost 0, with 9 bases in between. The CDR3 DNA sequence: TGCAGCGTTGGGGCAGTCGTGAACACTGAAGCTTTCTTT. This translates into CSVGAVVNTEAFF. Supplemented by reference TRBV29-1 and TRBJ1-1, the full variable domain reads SAVISQKPSRDICQRGTSLTIQCQVDSQVTMMFWYRQQPGQSLTLIATANQGSEATYESGFVIDKFPISRPNLTFSTLTVSNMSPEDSSIYLCSVGAVVNTEAFFGQGTRLTVV.

J is TRBJ1-1 and V is TRBV29-1; a possible D gene is TRBD1 (5 bases). Germline V gives CDR1 SQVTM, CDR2 ANQGSEA. Trimming shortened V by 8 bases and J by 1 base, and 20 bases separated the two germline ends. The CDR3 runs to 15 residues. This CDR3 is CSTGGTQTWNTEAFF. CDR3 sequence (DNA): TGCAGCACGGGGGGAACCCAGACCTGGAACACTGAAGCTTTCTTT. The whole variable domain, remainder taken from reference TRBV29-1 and TRBJ1-1, is SAVISQKPSRDICQRGTSLTIQCQVDSQVTMMFWYRQQPGQSLTLIATANQGSEATYESGFVIDKFPISRPNLTFSTLTVSNMSPEDSSIYLCSTGGTQTWNTEAFFGQGTRLTVV.

The rearrangement joins TRBV27 to TRBJ1-3, with 8 bases lining up with TRBD1. J gave up 2 bases and V 5 bases, and 5 bases lay outside the gene matches. The CDR3 runs 15 residues. Germline loops: CDR1 MNHEY, CDR2 SMNVEV (reference sequence). CDR3 DNA sequence: TGTGCCAGCAGTCGGACAGGGTTGCCTGGAAACACCATATATTTT. Translating gives CASSRTGLPGNTIYF.

The table lists this clone with a count of one. The chain combines TRBV2 with TRBJ2-1; 9 bases match TRBD2. Germline assignment: CDR1 SNHLY and CDR2 FYNNEI. The CDR3 has 15 residues. Trimming at V came to 0 bases and at J to 5 bases, leaving 2 bases not matched to a gene. In DNA form, the CDR3 reads TGTGCCAGCAGTGAAGCAAGCGGGAGGCACAATGAGCAGTTCTTC. Translation: CASSEASGRHNEQFF. The full variable domain, with the rest looked up from reference TRBV2 and TRBJ2-1, is EPEVTQTPSHQVTQMGQEVILRCVPISNHLYFYWYRQILGQKVEFLVSFYNNEISEKSEIFDDQFSVERPDGSNFTLKIRSTKLEDSAMYFCASSEASGRHNEQFFGPGTRLTVL.

This clone has just one count. This chain joins TRBV6-6 and TRBJ2-7, with TRBD2 as a possible D gene (6 bases). In germline, CDR1 is MNHNY, CDR2 SVGAGI (reference sequence). The CDR3 is 13 residues long. V gave up 8 bases and J gave up 4 bases, with 15 bases separating them. The CDR3 protein is CASRLGGVYEQYF. The CDR3 nucleotides are TGTGCCAGCCGCTTGGGGGGAGTGTACGAGCAGTACTTC.

This chain links TRBV9 with TRBJ2-1, with 9 nucleotides matching TRBD2. The V segment lost 4 bases and the J segment 4 bases; nucleotides outside the gene matches: 9. Germline V gene data show CDR1 as SGDLS and CDR2 as YYNGEE. This CDR3 spans 16 amino acids. CDR3 region: CASSPAGRGGYNEQFF. The CDR3 bases are TGTGCCAGCAGCCCAGCCGGGCGGGGGGGATACAATGAGCAGTTCTTC.

The chain links TRBV29-1 to TRBJ1-1; TRBD1 aligns across 8 bases. The CDR3 has 13 residues. Germline-derived CDR1 and CDR2 are SQVTM and ANQGSEA. Unmatched junction bases numbered 5, after V lost 6 bases and J lost 2 bases. DNA for the CDR3: TGCAGCGTGGAGACAGGGGATAACACTGAAGCTTTCTTT. This gives the protein CSVETGDNTEAFF.

The V and J genes are TRBV27 and TRBJ2-3; no definite D call. Between the trimmed V and J ends, which lost 2 bases and 12 bases, there was a span of 21 bases. This CDR3 is built from 15 residues. Germline-derived CDR1 and CDR2 are MNHEY and SMNVEV (reference sequence). This chain's CDR3 is CASSLTPRLSMNQYF. DNA of the CDR3: TGTGCCAGCAGTTTAACGCCCCGACTGAGTATGAATCAGTATTTT.

The chain uses TRBV13 and TRBJ1-2; no clear D. The CDR3 covers 15 residues. Trimming shortened V by 3 bases and J by 2 bases, and 13 bases separated the two germline ends. Germline values: CDR1 PRHDT, CDR2 FYEKMQ (reference sequence). The CDR3 DNA reads as TGTGCCAGCAGCTTCCGAACAACACCCAACTATGGCTACACCTTC. This sequence encodes CASSFRTTPNYGYTF.